The rows below give T cell receptor beta chains drawn from one sample of a study of shared clonotypes between healthy human individuals. Generated by immunoSEQ multiplex PCR, the TCRdb table keeps only in-frame clones and is missing some. The sample has roughly 2 million clones, roughly 94% seen once. The sample was naive CD4+ T cells sorted from blood. The receptors were gathered from a man aged 18 to 35 in good health. CDR3s include the opening cysteine and the closing phenylalanine or tryptophan. Each record gives: clone size, J gene, D gene, V gene, CDR3 DNA, CDR3 protein. The D gene is left open where the match is weak. The size of a clone is reported for some rows only, either as once, few or many, or as a class for expanded clones.

>NA|TRBJ2-1|TRBD2|TRBV11-2
TGTGCCAGCAGCGAACCGGGACTAGCGGTCGATGAGCAGTTCTTC
CASSEPGLAVDEQFF
>NA|TRBJ2-5|TRBD1|TRBV18
TGTGCCAGCTCACGACAGGGATACCAAGAGACCCAGTACTTC
CASSRQGYQETQYF
>NA|TRBJ1-4|TRBD1|TRBV30
TGTGCCTCGACTGGACAGGGAAGGGATGAAAAACTGTTTTTT
CASTGQGRDEKLFF
>few|TRBJ1-2|NA|TRBV27
TGTGCCAGCAGTCCCGCCGGGGTTAACTATGGCTACACCTTC
CASSPAGVNYGYTF
>NA|TRBJ2-3|NA|TRBV10-3
TGTGCCATCACTTACTCCCTCGCAGATACGCAGTATTTT
CAITYSLADTQYF
>NA|TRBJ2-7|TRBD2|TRBV6-5
TGTGCCAGCAGTAGAGGGACTAGCGGGAGAAACGAGCAGTACTTC
CASSRGTSGRNEQYF
>NA|TRBJ1-1|NA|TRBV9
TGTGCCAGCAGCGTCAGGCCCCAAGGGACTGAAGCTTTCTTT
CASSVRPQGTEAFF
>NA|TRBJ2-3|TRBD2|TRBV7-9
TGTGCCAGCAGCTTAGTAGGGACTAGCGGAATCACAGATACGCAGTATTTT
CASSLVGTSGITDTQYF
>NA|TRBJ1-6|TRBD1|TRBV2
TGTGCCAGCAGCGCCGACAGGGCAGACAATTCACCCCTCCACTTT
CASSADRADNSPLHF
>NA|TRBJ2-7|NA|TRBV15
TGTGCCACCAGCAGAGATTCGTACAGCACCTACGAGCAGTACTTC
CATSRDSYSTYEQYF
>NA|TRBJ2-5|TRBD2|TRBV15
TGTGCCACCAGCAGCGGACTAGCGGGAGATCTAGAGACCCAGTACTTC
CATSSGLAGDLETQYF
>NA|TRBJ2-7|TRBD1|TRBV6-1
TGTGCCAGCAGTACCACCGCGACAGGGAATTGGCAGTACTTC
CASSTTATGNWQYF
>NA|TRBJ2-7|NA|TRBV5-1
TGCGCCAGCAACCTGGAGGGCTCCTACGAGCAGTACTTC
CASNLEGSYEQYF
>NA|TRBJ1-1|NA|TRBV6-5
TGTGCCAGCAGTAGACAGGTTATGAACACTGAAGCTTTCTTT
CASSRQVMNTEAFF
>NA|TRBJ2-7|NA|TRBV27
TGTGCCAGCAGTTTATCCGCCTTCCACGAGCAGTACTTC
CASSLSAFHEQYF
>NA|TRBJ1-2|TRBD1|TRBV9
TGTGCCAGCAGCGTAGAGGGGACAGCGGGGCCCTATGGCTACACCTTC
CASSVEGTAGPYGYTF
>once|TRBJ1-1|NA|TRBV7-9
TGTGCCAGCAGCTTACAGGGTGACACTGAAGCTTTCTTT
CASSLQGDTEAFF